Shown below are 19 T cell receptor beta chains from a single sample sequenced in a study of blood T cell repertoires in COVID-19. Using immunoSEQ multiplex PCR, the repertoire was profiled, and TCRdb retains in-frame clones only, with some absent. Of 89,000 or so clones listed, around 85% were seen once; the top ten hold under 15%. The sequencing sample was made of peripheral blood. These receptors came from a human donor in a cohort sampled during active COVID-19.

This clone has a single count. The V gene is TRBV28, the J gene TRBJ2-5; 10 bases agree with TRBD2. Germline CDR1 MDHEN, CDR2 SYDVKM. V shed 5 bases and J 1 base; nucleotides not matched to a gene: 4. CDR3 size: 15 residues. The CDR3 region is CASSGAGGGQETQYF. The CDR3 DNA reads TGTGCCAGCAGTGGAGCGGGAGGGGGCCAAGAGACCCAGTACTTC.

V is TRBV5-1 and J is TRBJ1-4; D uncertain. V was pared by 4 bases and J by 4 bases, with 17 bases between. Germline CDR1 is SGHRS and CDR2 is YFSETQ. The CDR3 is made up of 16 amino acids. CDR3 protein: CASSLGSLSVNEKLFF. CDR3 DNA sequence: TGCGCCAGCAGCCTCGGGTCCCTCTCTGTTAATGAAAAACTGTTTTTT. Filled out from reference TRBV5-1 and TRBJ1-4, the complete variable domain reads KAGVTQTPRYLIKTRGQQVTLSCSPISGHRSVSWYQQTPGQGLQFLFEYFSETQRNKGNFPGRFSGRQFSNSRSEMNVSTLELGDSALYLCASSLGSLSVNEKLFFGSGTQLSVL.

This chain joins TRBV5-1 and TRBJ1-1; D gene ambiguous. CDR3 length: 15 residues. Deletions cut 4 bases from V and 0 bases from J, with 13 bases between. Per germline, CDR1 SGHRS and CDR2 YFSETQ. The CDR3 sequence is CASSPGDTVNTEAFF. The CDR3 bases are TGCGCCAGCAGCCCAGGTGACACAGTGAACACTGAAGCTTTCTTT. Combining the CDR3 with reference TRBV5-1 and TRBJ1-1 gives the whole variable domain KAGVTQTPRYLIKTRGQQVTLSCSPISGHRSVSWYQQTPGQGLQFLFEYFSETQRNKGNFPGRFSGRQFSNSRSEMNVSTLELGDSALYLCASSPGDTVNTEAFFGQGTRLTVV.

This chain's CDR3 is CASSLMAGANTGELFF. The DNA of the CDR3 is TGTGCCAGCAGCTTAATGGCTGGAGCGAACACCGGGGAGCTGTTTTTT. This chain links TRBV7-7 with TRBJ2-2; no clear D. The germline CDR1 and CDR2 sequences are SSHAT and FNYEAQ (reference sequence). V lost 2 bases and J 0 bases, leaving 10 bases between the germline ends. CDR3 size: 16 residues.

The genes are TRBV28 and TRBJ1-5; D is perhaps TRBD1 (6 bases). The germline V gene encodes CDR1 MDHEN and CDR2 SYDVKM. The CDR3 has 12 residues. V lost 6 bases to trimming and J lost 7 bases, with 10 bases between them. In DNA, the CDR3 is TGTGCCAGCAGATTACAGGGCCAGCCCCAGCATTTT. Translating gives CASRLQGQPQHF.

The CDR3, as DNA: TGTGCCAGTAGTATAATCCCAGGCACAGATACGCAGTATTTT. This codes for CASSIIPGTDTQYF. The chain recombines TRBV19 with TRBJ2-3; D unresolved. CDR1 and CDR2 (germline): LNHDA, SQIVND (reference sequence). The CDR3 runs to 14 residues. V lost 2 bases and J lost 1, with 7 bases in between. Combining the CDR3 with reference TRBV19 and TRBJ2-3 gives the whole variable domain DGGITQSPKYLFRKEGQNVTLSCEQNLNHDAMYWYRQDPGQGLRLIYYSQIVNDFQKGDIAEGYSVSREKKESFPLTVTSAQKNPTAFYLCASSIIPGTDTQYFGPGTRLTVL.

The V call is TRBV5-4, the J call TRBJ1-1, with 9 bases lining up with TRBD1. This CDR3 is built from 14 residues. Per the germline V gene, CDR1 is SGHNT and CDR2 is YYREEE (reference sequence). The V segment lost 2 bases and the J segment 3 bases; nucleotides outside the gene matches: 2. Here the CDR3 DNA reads TGTGCCAGCAGCTTCGGGGACAGGGACACTGAAGCTTTCTTT. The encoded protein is CASSFGDRDTEAFF.

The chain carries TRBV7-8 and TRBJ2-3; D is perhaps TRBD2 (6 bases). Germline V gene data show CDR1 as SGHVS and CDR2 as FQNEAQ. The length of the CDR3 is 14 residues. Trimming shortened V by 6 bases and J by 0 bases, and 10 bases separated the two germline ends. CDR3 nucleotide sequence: TGTGCCAGCAGGGGGGACTTTAGCACAGATACGCAGTATTTT. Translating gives CASRGDFSTDTQYF.

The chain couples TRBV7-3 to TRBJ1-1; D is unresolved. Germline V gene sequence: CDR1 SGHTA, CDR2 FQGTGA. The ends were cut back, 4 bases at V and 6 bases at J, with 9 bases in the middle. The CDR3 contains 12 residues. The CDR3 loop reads CASSSGRAEAFF. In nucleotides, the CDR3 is TGTGCCAGCAGCTCGGGGAGGGCTGAAGCTTTCTTT. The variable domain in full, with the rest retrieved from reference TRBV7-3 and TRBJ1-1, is GAGVSQTPSNKVTEKGKYVELRCDPISGHTALYWYRQSLGQGPEFLIYFQGTGAADDSGLPNDRFFAVRPEGSVSTLKIQRTERGDSAVYLCASSSGRAEAFFGQGTRLTVV.

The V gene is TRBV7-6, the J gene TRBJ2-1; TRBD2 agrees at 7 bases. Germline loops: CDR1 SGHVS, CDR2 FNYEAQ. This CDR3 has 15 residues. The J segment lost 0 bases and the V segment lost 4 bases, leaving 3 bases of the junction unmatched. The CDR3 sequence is CASSSGGGSYNEQFF. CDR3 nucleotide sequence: TGTGCCAGCAGCTCCGGCGGGGGCTCCTACAATGAGCAGTTCTTC.

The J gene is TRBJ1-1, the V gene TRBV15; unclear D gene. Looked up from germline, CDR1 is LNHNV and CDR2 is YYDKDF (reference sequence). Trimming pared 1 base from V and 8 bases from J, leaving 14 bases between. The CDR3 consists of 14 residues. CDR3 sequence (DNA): TGTGCCACCAGCAGAGTAGGGAGAGGGAACGAAGCTTTCTTT. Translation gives CATSRVGRGNEAFF.

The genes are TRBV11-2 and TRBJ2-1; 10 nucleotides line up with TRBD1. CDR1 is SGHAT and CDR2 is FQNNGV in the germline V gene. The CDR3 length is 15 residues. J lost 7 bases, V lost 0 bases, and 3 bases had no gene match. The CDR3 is CASSLEGDRGNEQFF. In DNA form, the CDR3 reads TGTGCCAGCAGCTTAGAAGGGGACAGGGGTAATGAGCAGTTCTTC.

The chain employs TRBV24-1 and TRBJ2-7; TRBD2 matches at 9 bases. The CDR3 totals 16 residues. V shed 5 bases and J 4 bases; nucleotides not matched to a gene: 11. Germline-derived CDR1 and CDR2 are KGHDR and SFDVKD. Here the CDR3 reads CATSAAGGFQVYEQYF. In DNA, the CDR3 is TGTGCCACCAGTGCCGCGGGGGGGTTCCAGGTTTACGAGCAGTACTTC.

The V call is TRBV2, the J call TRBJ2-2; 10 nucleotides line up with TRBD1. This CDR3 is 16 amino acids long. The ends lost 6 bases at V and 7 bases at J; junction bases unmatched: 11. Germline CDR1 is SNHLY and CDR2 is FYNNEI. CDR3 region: CASRNLRGTGVGELFF. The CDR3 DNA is TGTGCCAGCAGGAACCTAAGAGGGACAGGGGTCGGGGAGCTGTTTTTT.

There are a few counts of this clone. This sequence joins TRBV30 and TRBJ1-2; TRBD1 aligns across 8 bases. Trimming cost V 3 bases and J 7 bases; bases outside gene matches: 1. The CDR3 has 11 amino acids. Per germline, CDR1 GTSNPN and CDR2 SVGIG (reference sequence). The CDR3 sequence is CAWSTGGGYTF. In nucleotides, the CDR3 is TGTGCCTGGAGCACAGGGGGTGGCTACACCTTC.

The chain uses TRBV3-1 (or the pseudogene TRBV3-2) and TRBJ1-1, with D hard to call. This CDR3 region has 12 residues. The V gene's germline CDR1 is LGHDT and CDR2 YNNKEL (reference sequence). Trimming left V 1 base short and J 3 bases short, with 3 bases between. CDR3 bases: TGTGCCAGCAGCCAAGCGGACACTGAAGCTTTCTTT. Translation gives CASSQADTEAFF.

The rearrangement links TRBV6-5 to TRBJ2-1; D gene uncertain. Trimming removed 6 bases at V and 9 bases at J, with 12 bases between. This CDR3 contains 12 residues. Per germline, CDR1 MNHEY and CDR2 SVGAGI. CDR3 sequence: CASRLLLSEQFF. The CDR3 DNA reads TGTGCCAGCAGGCTCCTCCTTAGTGAGCAGTTCTTC.

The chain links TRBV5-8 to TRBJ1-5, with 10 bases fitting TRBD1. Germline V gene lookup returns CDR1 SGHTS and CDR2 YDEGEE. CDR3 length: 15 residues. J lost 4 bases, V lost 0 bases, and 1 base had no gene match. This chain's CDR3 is CASSLGTGGNQPQHF. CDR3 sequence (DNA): TGTGCCAGCAGCTTGGGGACAGGGGGGAATCAGCCCCAGCATTTT.

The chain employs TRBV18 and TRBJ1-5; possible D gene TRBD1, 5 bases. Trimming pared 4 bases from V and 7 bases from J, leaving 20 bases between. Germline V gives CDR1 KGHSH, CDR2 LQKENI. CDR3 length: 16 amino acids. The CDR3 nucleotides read TGTGCCAGCTCACTTTCCCGGGGGACTTTGGGCCAGCCCCAGCATTTT. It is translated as CASSLSRGTLGQPQHF.